This T cell receptor beta chain was sequenced for a study of T cell responses to AZD1222 COVID-19 vaccine. This clone has just a few counts. TCRdb keeps only in-frame clones here, not all; method: immunoSEQ multiplex PCR. Of about 140,000 clones in the sample, roughly 87% are singletons; the top ten hold roughly 6%. Trimming removed 1 base from V and 2 bases from J, with 8 bases in between. In germline, CDR1 is SGHTA, CDR2 FQGNSA. The CDR3 has 14 amino acids. The receptor was derived from an adult who received the AZD1222 COVID-19 vaccine. The sequencing used peripheral blood, collected 28 days after the second AZD1222 dose. The chain has TRBV7-2 and TRBJ1-2; possibly TRBD1 for D (5 bases). CDR3 protein: CASSLEGSNYGYTF. The CDR3 coding sequence is TGTGCCAGCAGCTTAGAGGGGTCGAACTATGGCTACACCTTC.